Described below is a single TCR beta chain sequence and its context. Antigen unknown. The sample is drawn from a study of spatial heterogeneity in lung cancer. Looking at the study overall: Consistently, beta-chain sequences turned up in larger numbers than alpha-chain sequences did. Averaged across combinations, each unique TCR and UMI pairing appeared more than ten times in raw reads, which were uncorrected.

The study's findings and limits: Expanded tumor TCRs that were ubiquitous appeared in blood more at resection than follow-up.

V lost 2 bases, J lost 3 bases, and 19 bases lay in between. CDR3 length: 17 residues. The germline gives CDR1 SGHAT, CDR2 FQNNGV. MiXCR, run by TCRdb on the 5' RACE reads, gives a single entry per CDR3 protein. The sample holds roughly 8,000 distinct CDR3 sequences; about 8.3% are singletons and the top ten take just under 30%. The time point is: sample taken at primary tumor resection. Unsorted tumor, nontumor lung tissue or cryopreserved PBMC supplied the whole RNA. Untreated early-stage non-small cell lung cancer patients, approximately 79 in total, were the donors. This sequence was found in a female donor with early-stage non-small cell lung cancer. This sequence joins TRBV11-2 and TRBJ1-1; weak D call: TRBD1 (6 bases). Sequencing was performed on PBMCs, taken at surgery. CDR3 in DNA: TGTGCCAGCAGCTTACTTGCCTCAGGGGCCCGTCACACTGAAGCTTTCTTT. This translates into CASSLLASGARHTEAFF.